The source of this TCR beta chain is a study of blood T cell repertoires in COVID-19. About the study: Sources were T cells, B-cell-depleted T cells, or PBMCs; the material itself was cDNA or gDNA.

Some clones are missing from TCRdb's copy, which holds only in-frame ones; the method was immunoSEQ multiplex PCR. Found here are a few hundred thousand clones, about 86% of them singletons; the top ten hold roughly 4.2%. CDR1 and CDR2 (germline): MNHNS, SASEGT. This CDR3 has 14 residues. On this clone: Germline is not matched at one junction end, which may reflect a read error.

The V and J genes are TRBV6-1 and TRBJ1-3; 7 nucleotides match TRBD1. The specimen sequenced was PBMCs or T cells enriched from blood (not recorded which). The receptor was derived from a woman between 40 and 50 years old with acute COVID-19. The CDR3 DNA reads TGTGCCAGCAGTGAAAGACAGGGTGGAGACACCATATATTTT. It encodes CASSERQGGDTIYF.